This TCR beta chain was captured by sequencing in a study of vaccination and CD4 T cells after COVID-19. About the study: It was a median around 93 days after diagnosis, with a range of 35 to 161, that post-COVID samples were drawn. Each control culture was treated with a CEFX pool, an HIV-1 Nef pool, or no peptide.

The V gene's germline CDR1 is MNHEY and CDR2 SMNVEV (reference sequence). This CDR3 has 17 amino acids. The ends were cut back, 5 bases at V and 8 bases at J, with 24 bases in the middle. Treatment defined: roughly ten-day PBMC culture with coronavirus spike peptide pools or control peptides (ViraFEST assay). Concerning this clonotype itself: Its antigen remains unidentified.

With the Oncomine TCR Beta short-read assay, DNA from cultured CD4+ T cells was sequenced. TCRdb re-called the PCR reads through MiXCR, storing one row per CDR3 protein. This sample carries roughly 9,400 distinct CDR3 sequences, roughly 62% of them seen once, and the ten largest clones take around 25%. This sequence joins TRBV27 and TRBJ1-4; D remains ambiguous. What was sequenced was CD4+ T cells from blood, cultured in vitro. The source of this sequence is a human donor who had recovered from COVID-19. The CDR3 reads CASSPRGQVRAGEKLFF. In DNA form, the CDR3 reads TGTGCCAGCAGTCCCCGCGGTCAGGTGAGGGCTGGAGAAAAACTGTTTTTT. The full variable domain, rest sourced from reference TRBV27 and TRBJ1-4, is EAQVTQNPRYLITVTGKKLTVTCSQNMNHEYMSWYRQDPGLGLRQIYYSMNVEVTDKGDVPEGYKVSRKEKRNFPLILESPSPNQTSLYFCASSPRGQVRAGEKLFFGSGTQLSVL.